Reported below is one TCR beta chain. These data are taken from a study of control samples from healthy donors and cancer patients. Data came from immunoSEQ multiplex PCR; TCRdb stores just in-frame clones and leaves some out. The sample lists 75,000 to 95,000 clones; about 88% were seen once. CDR3 size: 12 residues. Germline-derived CDR1 and CDR2 are SGHTA and FQGNSA. V was pared by 4 bases and J by 3 bases, with 3 bases between. Sequenced input: blood. The receptor was derived from a woman aged 50 to 60 in good health. The V and J genes are TRBV7-2 and TRBJ2-2, with D unclear. The CDR3 nucleotides read TGTGCCAGCAGCTCCTACACCGGGGAGCTGTTTTTT. It yields the protein CASSSYTGELFF.